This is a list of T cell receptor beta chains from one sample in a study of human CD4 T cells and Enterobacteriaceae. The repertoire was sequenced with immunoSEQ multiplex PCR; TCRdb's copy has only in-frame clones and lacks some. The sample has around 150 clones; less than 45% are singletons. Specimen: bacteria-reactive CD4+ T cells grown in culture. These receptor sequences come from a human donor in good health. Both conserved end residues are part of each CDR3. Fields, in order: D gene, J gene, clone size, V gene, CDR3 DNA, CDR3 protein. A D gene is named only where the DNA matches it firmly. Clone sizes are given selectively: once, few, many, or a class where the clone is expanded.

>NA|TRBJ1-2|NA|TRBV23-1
TGCGCCAGCAGTTTCGCAATGCTACGCAGAAAGATCTATGGCTACACCTTC
CASSFAMLRRKIYGYTF
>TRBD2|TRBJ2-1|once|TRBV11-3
TGTGCCAGCAGCCCCCAGGCTAGCGGGGACAATGAGCAGTTCTTC
CASSPQASGDNEQFF
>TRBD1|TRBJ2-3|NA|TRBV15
TGTGCCACCAGCAGAGATGACAGGGGGGTGTATTTT
CATSRDDRGVYF
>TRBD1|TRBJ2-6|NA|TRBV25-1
TGTGCCAGCAGTGAATTAGGGGGCCGATCTGGGGCCAACGTCCTGACTTTC
CASSELGGRSGANVLTF
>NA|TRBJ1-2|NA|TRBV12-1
TGTGCCAGCAGCCCCGGACAGGGAAACTATGGCTACACCTTC
CASSPGQGNYGYTF
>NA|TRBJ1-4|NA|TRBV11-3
TGTGCCAGCAGCTTGGGGGCCCATAATGAAAAACTGTTTTTT
CASSLGAHNEKLFF
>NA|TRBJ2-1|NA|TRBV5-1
TGCGCCAGCAGCTTGGGCCCACAGAACAATGAGCAGTTCTTC
CASSLGPQNNEQFF
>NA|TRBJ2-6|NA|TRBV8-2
TGTGGCAACGTCGATAAGATAACACAAAGTCGGGCCAACGTCCTGACTTTC
CGNVDKITQSRANVLTF
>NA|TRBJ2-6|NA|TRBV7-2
TGTGCCAGCAGCAGACGACAAAGTCGGGCCAACGTCCTGACTTTC
CASSRRQSRANVLTF
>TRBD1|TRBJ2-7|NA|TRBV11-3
TGTGCCAGCAGCTTAGACAGGGGGCGCGAGCAGTACTTC
CASSLDRGREQYF
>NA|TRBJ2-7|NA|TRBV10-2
TGCGCCAGCAGTGAAGAAGCGGGGCAGTACTTC
CASSEEAGQYF
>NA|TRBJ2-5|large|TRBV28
TGTGCCAGCAGCTCCTCTTGGGGGGTGGAAGAGACCCAGTACTTC
CASSSSWGVEETQYF
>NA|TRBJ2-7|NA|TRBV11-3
TGTGCCAGCAGCTGGGGACGGAGCTCCTACGAGCAGTACTTC
CASSWGRSSYEQYF
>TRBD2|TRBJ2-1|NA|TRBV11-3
TGTGCCAGCAGCACGGGACTAGCGGGGGGAGACAATGAGCAGTTCTTC
CASSTGLAGGDNEQFF
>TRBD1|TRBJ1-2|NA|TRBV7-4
TGTGCCAGCAGCCCCGGACAGGGAAACTATGGCTACACCTTC
CASSPGQGNYGYTF
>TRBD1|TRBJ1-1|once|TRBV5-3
TGTGCCAGCAGCTGGGGACAGGGCGGCGCTGAAGCTTTCTTT
CASSWGQGGAEAFF
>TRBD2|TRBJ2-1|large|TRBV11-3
TGTGCCAGCAGCCTAGCCGGGACTAGCGGGGGGCCGAAAGCCAATGAGCAGTTCTTC
CASSLAGTSGGPKANEQFF
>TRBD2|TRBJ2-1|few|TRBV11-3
TGTGCCAGCAGCTCAGCCGGGACTAGCGGGGGGGCCAGGGACAATGAGCAGTTCTTC
CASSSAGTSGGARDNEQFF
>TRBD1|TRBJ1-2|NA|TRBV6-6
TGTGCCAGCAGCCCCGGACAGGGAAACTATGGCTACACCTTC
CASSPGQGNYGYTF
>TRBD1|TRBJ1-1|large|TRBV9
TGTGCCAGCAGCGCAGGACAGGGGAACACTGAAGCTTTCTTT
CASSAGQGNTEAFF
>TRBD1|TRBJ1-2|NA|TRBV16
TGTGCCAGCAGCCCCGGACAGGGAAACTATGGCTACACCTTC
CASSPGQGNYGYTF
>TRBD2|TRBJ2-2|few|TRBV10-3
TGTGCCATCAGGTCCGGGACTAGCGGGGGAAACACCGGGGAGCTGTTTTTT
CAIRSGTSGGNTGELFF
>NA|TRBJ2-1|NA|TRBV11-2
TGTGCCAGCAGCTTAGTTGGTCAGTTCTTC
CASSLVGQFF
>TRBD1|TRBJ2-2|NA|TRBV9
TGTGCCAGCAGCCCCGGACAGGGAAGAACCGGGGAGCTGTTTTTT
CASSPGQGRTGELFF
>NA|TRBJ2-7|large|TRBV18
TGTGCCAGCTCACCGACTAACCTAGGGGAGCAGTACTTC
CASSPTNLGEQYF